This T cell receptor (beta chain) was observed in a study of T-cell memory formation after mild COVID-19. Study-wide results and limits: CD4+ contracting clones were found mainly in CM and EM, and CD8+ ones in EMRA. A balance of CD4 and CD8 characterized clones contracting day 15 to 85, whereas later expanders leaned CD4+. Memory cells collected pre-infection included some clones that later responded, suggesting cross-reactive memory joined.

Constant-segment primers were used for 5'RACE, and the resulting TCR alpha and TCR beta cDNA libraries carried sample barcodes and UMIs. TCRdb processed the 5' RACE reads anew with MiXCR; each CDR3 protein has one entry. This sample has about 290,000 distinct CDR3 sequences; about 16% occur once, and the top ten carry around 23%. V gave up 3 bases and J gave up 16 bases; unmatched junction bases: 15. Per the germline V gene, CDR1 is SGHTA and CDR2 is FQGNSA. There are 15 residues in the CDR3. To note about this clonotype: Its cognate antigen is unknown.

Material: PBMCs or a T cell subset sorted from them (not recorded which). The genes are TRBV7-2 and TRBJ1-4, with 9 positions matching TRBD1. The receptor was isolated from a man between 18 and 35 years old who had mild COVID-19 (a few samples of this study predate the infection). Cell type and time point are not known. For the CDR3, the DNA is TGTGCCAGCAGCTTCTCGCCGGGACAGGGAGTAGATCGGTTTTTT. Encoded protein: CASSFSPGQGVDRFF.